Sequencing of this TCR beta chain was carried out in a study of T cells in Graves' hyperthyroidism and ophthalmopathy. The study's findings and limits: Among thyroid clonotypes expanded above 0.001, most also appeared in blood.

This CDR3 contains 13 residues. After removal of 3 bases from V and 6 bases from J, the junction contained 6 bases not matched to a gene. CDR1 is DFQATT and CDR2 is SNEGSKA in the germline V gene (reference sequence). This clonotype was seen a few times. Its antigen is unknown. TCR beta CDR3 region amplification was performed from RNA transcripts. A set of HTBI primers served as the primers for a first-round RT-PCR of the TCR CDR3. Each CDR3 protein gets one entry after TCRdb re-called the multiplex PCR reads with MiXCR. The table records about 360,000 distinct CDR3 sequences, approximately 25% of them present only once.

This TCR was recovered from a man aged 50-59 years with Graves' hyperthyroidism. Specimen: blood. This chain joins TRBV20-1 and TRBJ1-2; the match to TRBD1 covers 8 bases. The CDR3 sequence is CSAREPGGHGYTF. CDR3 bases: TGCAGTGCTAGGGAACCAGGGGGCCATGGCTACACCTTC.